This T cell receptor (beta chain) was identified during a study of blood T cell repertoires in COVID-19. Study details: PBMCs, B-cell-depleted T cells, or T cells were the source of the cDNA or gDNA that made up the material.

The table lists this clone with a count of one. Sequencing used immunoSEQ multiplex PCR; TCRdb keeps in-frame clones, though not all of them. The top ten clones hold approximately 17% of a sample with some 83,000 clones, about 86% of them seen once. Trimming left V 0 bases short and J 3 bases short, with 21 bases between. The CDR3 loop spans 19 amino acids. Per germline, CDR1 MNHEY and CDR2 SVGEGT. The clonotype was recovered from an elderly man in a cohort sampled during active COVID-19. This chain links TRBV6-2 or TRBV6-3 with TRBJ2-4; D not resolved. Sequenced: peripheral blood. The CDR3 coding sequence is TGTGCCAGCAGTTACTCGATATTTTTTGGCTCTTCAGGCAAAAACATTCAGTACTTC. Its protein product is CASSYSIFFGSSGKNIQYF.